This T cell receptor (beta chain) was identified in a study of T cell responses to AZD1222 COVID-19 vaccine. About the study: Researchers grouped second doses given at about 4 or about 12 weeks into one pool. Study conclusions and caveats: The peak T cell response came first, and repertoires were sampled only after it.

As concerns this clone: Its antigen is not identified.

Germline values: CDR1 LGHNA, CDR2 YSLEER. With 1 base removed from V and 6 bases from J, the gap between germline ends came to 15 bases. CDR3 length: 16 amino acids. The data were produced by immunoSEQ multiplex PCR, yet TCRdb's version contains in-frame clones alone and is incomplete. This table holds roughly 180,000 clones, 90% to 95% found once. This receptor was taken from an adult in good health. The chain carries TRBV4-3 and TRBJ1-4, with D possibly matching TRBD1 (6 bases). Material: peripheral blood, obtained on day 0 of AZD1222 vaccination. The CDR3 spells CASSQATGEGDEKLFF. The CDR3, as DNA: TGCGCCAGCAGCCAAGCGACAGGAGAGGGGGATGAAAAACTGTTTTTT.